A selection of T cell receptor beta chains follows, all from one sample in a study of blood T cell repertoires in COVID-19. Sequencing was performed with immunoSEQ multiplex PCR; in TCRdb, only in-frame clones are kept and a portion is missing. The sample comprises tens of thousands of clones, 80% to 90% of which are singletons, and 4.5% to 5% rests with the top ten. Sequenced: peripheral blood. The receptor source for this set is an older woman with active COVID-19. The CDR3 runs from the conserved cysteine through the conserved F or W. Fields, in order: D gene, J gene, V gene, clone size, CDR3 DNA, CDR3 protein. D genes are given only for firm matches. The listing skips clone size in some rows; elsewhere it reads once, few, many or a size class.

TRBD1	TRBJ1-1	TRBV19	NA	TGTGCCAGTAGTATAGCGATATGGGACAGGACGACCGTTGAAGCTTTCTTT	CASSIAIWDRTTVEAFF
NA	TRBJ1-1	TRBV12-3/TRBV12-4	NA	TGTGCCAGCAGTTTGGGAGGGGCCACTGAAGCTTTCTTT	CASSLGGATEAFF
TRBD2	TRBJ2-2	TRBV11-2	NA	TGTGCCAGCAGCTCGGGACTAGCGGGGGGTTCTAACACCGGGGAGCTGTTTTTT	CASSSGLAGGSNTGELFF
NA	TRBJ1-4	TRBV3-1/TRBV3-2	NA	TGTGCCAGCAGCCAAGGGGCAGGACACGAAAAACTGTTTTTT	CASSQGAGHEKLFF
TRBD1	TRBJ2-6	TRBV5-4	NA	TGTGCCAGCAGCTACGTAAGGACAGGGGCCGGGGCCAACGTCCTGACTTTC	CASSYVRTGAGANVLTF
TRBD2	TRBJ2-3	TRBV9	NA	TGTGCCAGCAGCCCTAGCGGGGGGTACACAGATACGCAGTATTTT	CASSPSGGYTDTQYF
NA	TRBJ2-1	TRBV5-6	NA	TGTGCCAGCAGCTTGGTTCCCCTTACCTACAATGAGCAGTTCTTC	CASSLVPLTYNEQFF
NA	TRBJ1-2	TRBV28	NA	TGTGCCAGCAGTTTAGGAGACTATGGCTACACCTTC	CASSLGDYGYTF
TRBD1	TRBJ1-2	TRBV5-4	NA	TGTGCCAGCAGCTTGGGGGACAGATACTATGGCTACACCTTC	CASSLGDRYYGYTF
NA	TRBJ2-5	TRBV29-1	once	TGCAGCGTGAAGACAATTCAAGAGACCCAGTACTTC	CSVKTIQETQYF
TRBD2	TRBJ2-1	TRBV5-5	NA	TGTGCCAGCAGCCCGGCCCCAAGGGGACTAGCGGGGAGCAATGAGCAGTTCTTC	CASSPAPRGLAGSNEQFF
NA	TRBJ2-7	TRBV2	NA	TGTGCCAGCAGGCGGCGGCAGTCCCCCCTCTACGAGCAGTACTTC	CASRRRQSPLYEQYF
NA	TRBJ2-2	TRBV14	NA	TGTGCCAGCAGCCACCGAGGGACAAGGAACACCGGGGAGCTGTTTTTT	CASSHRGTRNTGELFF
NA	TRBJ2-7	TRBV6-6	NA	TGTGCCAGCAGTCAGGGGACTCCTTCCTACGAGCAGTACTTC	CASSQGTPSYEQYF
NA	TRBJ2-1	TRBV3-1/TRBV3-2	few	TGTGCCAGCAGCCAAGGGACTACCTCCTACAATGAGCAGTTCTTC	CASSQGTTSYNEQFF
NA	TRBJ1-4	TRBV7-9	NA	TGTGCCAGCAGCCGGACGTCCGGGACATCCGAAAAACTGTTTTTT	CASSRTSGTSEKLFF
NA	TRBJ2-3	TRBV5-1	once	TGCGCCAGCAGCTTGGGCGGAGCGCCTAGCACAGATACGCAGTATTTT	CASSLGGAPSTDTQYF
NA	TRBJ1-1	TRBV2	few	TGTGCCAGCAGTGAACTACGCAGGCCCACTGAAGCTTTCTTT	CASSELRRPTEAFF
TRBD1	TRBJ1-2	TRBV6-6	NA	TGTGCCAGCAGTCCACTCGACAGGGGGGAAATGTCATATGGCTACACCTTC	CASSPLDRGEMSYGYTF
NA	TRBJ1-1	TRBV5-6	NA	TGTGCCAGCAGCTTGGCGTACCTGGACATGAACACTGAAGCTTTCTTT	CASSLAYLDMNTEAFF
TRBD1	TRBJ2-1	TRBV6-2/TRBV6-3	NA	TGTGCCAGCAGTTTTTGGCCGGGACAGGCGTCCAATGAGCAGTTCTTC	CASSFWPGQASNEQFF
TRBD1	TRBJ1-6	TRBV19	few	TGTGCCAGTAGTATTGGGACAGTTAATTCACCCCTCCACTTT	CASSIGTVNSPLHF
TRBD2	TRBJ2-1	TRBV4-1	NA	TGCGCCAGCCAGCGGGGGGCCTCCTCCGATGAGCAGTTCTTC	CASQRGASSDEQFF
TRBD2	TRBJ2-7	TRBV6-2/TRBV6-3	NA	TGTGCCAGCAGCCCTAGCGGGGGGGCCACCGAGCAGTACTTC	CASSPSGGATEQYF
NA	TRBJ2-5	TRBV7-2	NA	TGTGCCAGCAGCTTAGCGCGGGGCAGGTCCGGGGAGACCCAGTACTTC	CASSLARGRSGETQYF
TRBD1	TRBJ1-6	TRBV2	NA	TGTGCCAGCAGAAGGGACAGGGTACATTCACCCCTCCACTTT	CASRRDRVHSPLHF
NA	TRBJ1-4	TRBV4-1	NA	TGCGCCAGCAGCGCCCGGGACACGAATGAAAAACTGTTTTTT	CASSARDTNEKLFF